These T cell receptor beta chains were read from a single sample in a study of shared clonotypes between healthy human individuals. The data were produced by immunoSEQ multiplex PCR, yet TCRdb's version contains in-frame clones alone and is incomplete. The sample has some 360,000 clones; about 70% are singletons. Source material: memory CD4+ T cells sorted from blood. The receptor set was obtained from a man in his thirties or forties in good health. CDR3s leave out the opening cysteine and the closing phenylalanine or tryptophan. D genes are given only for firm matches.

>NA|TRBV28
ASSFYDNTEAF
>TRBD1|TRBV7-7
ASSRTGNEKLF
>TRBD1|TRBV25-1
ASTNRGSNSPLH
>NA|TRBV5-1
ASSWDGSYEQY
>NA|TRBV18
ASSPPSLAQEQF
>NA|TRBV5-1
ASSLGAREQY
>NA|TRBV6-1
ASTDGVREKLF
>NA|TRBV19
ASKSQRGSYEQY
>NA|TRBV20-1
SAIGGGEQY
>NA|TRBV5-1
ASSPVGSSYEQY
>TRBD2|TRBV11-1
ASSLGEREGPGELF
>NA|TRBV5-5
ASSPRKAGDQETQY
>NA|TRBV4-1
ASSQEEGRLSYNEQF
>NA|TRBV15
ATSRDIREDTQY
>NA|TRBV2
ASSEAGRAYGYT
>NA|TRBV5-6
ASSLLRLQGVGNTIY
>NA|TRBV7-9
ASSFGRHYEQY
>NA|TRBV19
ASSSLVGGELF
>NA|TRBV7-2
ASSFQGGGYT